Listed below are T cell receptor beta chains from one sample, sequenced in a study of T cell responses to AZD1222 COVID-19 vaccine. The protocol was immunoSEQ multiplex PCR, while the TCRdb copy is restricted to in-frame clones and leaves out a portion. The data hold 150,000 to 170,000 clones, with about 88% observed a single time. This specimen consisted of peripheral blood, obtained on day 0 of AZD1222 vaccination. These receptors all stem from an adult in good health. Each CDR3 is given with its conserved first and last residue.

j_gene: TRBJ1-1
v_gene: TRBV5-1
CDR3aa: CASSLQTRGTEAFF

j_gene: TRBJ2-7
v_gene: TRBV6-2/TRBV6-3
CDR3aa: CASSSGTVAYEQYF

j_gene: TRBJ1-2
v_gene: TRBV5-1
CDR3aa: CASSLTGGANYGYTF

j_gene: TRBJ2-7
v_gene: TRBV10-3
CDR3aa: CATSRSGYEQYF

j_gene: TRBJ1-2
v_gene: TRBV5-5
CDR3aa: CASSLGDFAGYTF

j_gene: TRBJ2-3
v_gene: TRBV6-6
CDR3aa: CASSYGQGGITDTQYF

j_gene: TRBJ2-6
v_gene: TRBV7-7
CDR3aa: CASGQSSGANVLTF

j_gene: TRBJ2-3
v_gene: TRBV2
CDR3aa: CASSGGGGVYTDTQYF

j_gene: TRBJ1-1
v_gene: TRBV19
CDR3aa: CASSDRWTEAFF

j_gene: TRBJ2-7
v_gene: TRBV28
CDR3aa: CASSLVGGGDSYEQYF

j_gene: TRBJ2-6
v_gene: TRBV5-1
CDR3aa: CASSLEFRGPGANVLTF

j_gene: TRBJ2-7
v_gene: TRBV6-5
CDR3aa: CASTGLNEQYF

j_gene: TRBJ1-5
v_gene: TRBV6-2/TRBV6-3
CDR3aa: CASSLTGNLRPQHF

j_gene: TRBJ2-5
v_gene: TRBV9
CDR3aa: CASSVAGVGETQYF

j_gene: TRBJ1-5
v_gene: TRBV7-2
CDR3aa: CASSFSGGANNQPQHF

j_gene: TRBJ2-3
v_gene: TRBV5-1
CDR3aa: CASSFGGQGTDTQYF

j_gene: TRBJ2-5
v_gene: TRBV5-4
CDR3aa: CASGRDRGETQYF

j_gene: TRBJ2-1
v_gene: TRBV5-1
CDR3aa: CASSPEGTGGWNEQFF

j_gene: TRBJ2-7
v_gene: TRBV28
CDR3aa: CASSLKLAGIISYEQYF

j_gene: TRBJ1-3
v_gene: TRBV6-5
CDR3aa: CASSPGLLGNTIYF

j_gene: TRBJ1-1
v_gene: TRBV14
CDR3aa: CASSQDITGGWDTEAFF

j_gene: TRBJ2-5
v_gene: TRBV18
CDR3aa: CASSLDFQETQYF

j_gene: TRBJ1-2
v_gene: TRBV29-1
CDR3aa: CSAAGGGNYGYTF

j_gene: TRBJ1-5
v_gene: TRBV11-1
CDR3aa: CASSLDRTNQPQHF

j_gene: TRBJ2-7
v_gene: TRBV7-2
CDR3aa: CASSIHGGPYEQYF

j_gene: TRBJ2-1
v_gene: TRBV7-9
CDR3aa: CASSLGGAGVKQFF

j_gene: TRBJ2-3
v_gene: TRBV3-1/TRBV3-2
CDR3aa: CASSQDFGQGADTQYF

j_gene: TRBJ1-3
v_gene: TRBV5-6
CDR3aa: CASTRGTGVTSGNTIYF

j_gene: TRBJ1-3
v_gene: TRBV4-3
CDR3aa: CASSQSLGRAGNTIYF

j_gene: TRBJ1-5
v_gene: TRBV10-2
CDR3aa: CASSDLLNPGQDSNQPQHF

j_gene: TRBJ1-6
v_gene: TRBV7-8
CDR3aa: CASSQTLQGSGSPLHF

j_gene: TRBJ2-1
v_gene: TRBV15
CDR3aa: CATSRGRGLRNEQFF

j_gene: TRBJ2-1
v_gene: TRBV3-1/TRBV3-2
CDR3aa: CASTKRGLYNEQFF

j_gene: TRBJ1-6
v_gene: TRBV25-1
CDR3aa: CASSEGGQGTSPLHF

j_gene: TRBJ2-4
v_gene: TRBV29-1
CDR3aa: CSVGRGRGKNIQYF

j_gene: TRBJ1-2
v_gene: TRBV4-2
CDR3aa: CASSQTGDGYTF

j_gene: TRBJ1-2
v_gene: TRBV18
CDR3aa: CASSSGTGNYGYTF

j_gene: TRBJ2-2
v_gene: TRBV11-3
CDR3aa: CASSQKTSGTGELFF

j_gene: TRBJ2-7
v_gene: TRBV7-2
CDR3aa: CASSNNRAAYEQYF

j_gene: TRBJ2-7
v_gene: TRBV9
CDR3aa: CASSAQTGNEQYF

j_gene: TRBJ1-1
v_gene: TRBV15
CDR3aa: CATSRPTGNTEAFF

j_gene: TRBJ2-7
v_gene: TRBV19
CDR3aa: CASSISPSGAEQYF

j_gene: TRBJ1-2
v_gene: TRBV6-5
CDR3aa: CASSYSTHRGYTF

j_gene: TRBJ2-5
v_gene: TRBV15
CDR3aa: CATSSRGGETQYF

j_gene: TRBJ2-2
v_gene: TRBV7-2
CDR3aa: CASSLAGANTGELFF

j_gene: TRBJ1-6
v_gene: TRBV3-1/TRBV3-2
CDR3aa: CASSQAAGNSPLHF

j_gene: TRBJ1-2
v_gene: TRBV4-2
CDR3aa: CASSSQGDYGYTF

j_gene: TRBJ2-1
v_gene: TRBV11-2
CDR3aa: CASSFLYNEQFF

j_gene: TRBJ1-3
v_gene: TRBV19
CDR3aa: CASSIGMAGPMSSGNTIYF

j_gene: TRBJ1-2
v_gene: TRBV16
CDR3aa: CASSQSAGTASNYGYTF

j_gene: TRBJ2-5
v_gene: TRBV7-2
CDR3aa: CASSLQIQETQYF

j_gene: TRBJ2-5
v_gene: TRBV9
CDR3aa: CASSLGGQGAFETQYF

j_gene: TRBJ1-2
v_gene: TRBV7-9
CDR3aa: CASSLEGQTGGYTF

j_gene: TRBJ2-5
v_gene: TRBV20-1
CDR3aa: CSASGWGRQETQYF

j_gene: TRBJ1-1
v_gene: TRBV18
CDR3aa: CASSPNWGSTEAFF

j_gene: TRBJ1-1
v_gene: TRBV29-1
CDR3aa: CSVVVVMNTEAFF

j_gene: TRBJ2-7
v_gene: TRBV4-2
CDR3aa: CASSPWGTGQLNPQSPDEQYF

j_gene: TRBJ1-4
v_gene: TRBV28
CDR3aa: CASSLAQREKLFF

j_gene: TRBJ2-3
v_gene: TRBV23-1
CDR3aa: CASSQSPGTLTDTQYF